The 9 T cell receptor beta chains reported below all come from one sample, sequenced in a study of regulatory T cells in long-lasting Graves disease. Sample time point: persistent/refractory GD, antithyroid drugs over 5 years with positive TRAb. The TCR library was prepared using RNA isolated from PBMCs. Investigators prepared the TCR beta libraries by applying iRepertoire HTBI primers and Arm-PCR of CDR3 regions. TCRdb re-analysed the multiplex PCR reads in MiXCR, keeping a single row per CDR3 protein. Among approximately 470,000 distinct CDR3 sequences listed, around 20% were seen once. Specimen: peripheral blood mononuclear cells (PBMCs), collected when the disease was refractory, from a patient treated with antithyroid drugs. Source of these receptors: a female donor with Graves disease.

The rearrangement joins TRBV6-2 or TRBV6-3 to TRBJ2-3; a weak D match, TRBD1 (6 bases). V was shortened by 4 bases and J by 5 bases, with 19 bases between the two germline ends. CDR3 length equals 16 residues. The germline V gene has CDR1 MNHEY and CDR2 SVGEGT. The CDR3 DNA sequence: TGTGCCAGCAGTTCATGGACAGCCGACACAGGAGATACGCAGTATTTT. Residues: CASSSWTADTGDTQYF.

CDR3 nucleotides: TGTGCCAGCAGCTCAGGACAGGGATGGTCTGGGGCCAACGTCCTGACTTTC. The encoded protein is CASSSGQGWSGANVLTF. The chain employs TRBV11-2 and TRBJ2-6, with TRBD1 matching over 8 bases. The V segment lost 4 bases and the J segment 1 base; nucleotides outside the gene matches: 6. The CDR3 is made up of 17 amino acids. Germline V gives CDR1 SGHAT, CDR2 FQNNGV. Combining the CDR3 with reference TRBV11-2 and TRBJ2-6 gives the whole variable domain EAGVAQSPRYKIIEKRQSVAFWCNPISGHATLYWYQQILGQGPKLLIQFQNNGVVDDSQLPKDRFSAERLKGVDSTLKIQPAKLEDSAVYLCASSSGQGWSGANVLTFGAGSRLTVL.

A few counts support this clonotype. A much larger clone differs from this one at a single base, so this may be a read error. The rearrangement links TRBV11-2 to TRBJ2-2; TRBD2 might be the D (5 bases). Germline CDR1 SGHAT, CDR2 FQNNGV. The CDR3 extends over 16 amino acids. The CDR3 nucleotides read TGTGCCAGCAGCTTAGGTCAGCGATTGAACACCGGGGAGCTGGTTTTT. Translated, it gives CASSLGQRLNTGELVF. Filled out from reference TRBV11-2 and TRBJ2-2, the complete variable domain reads EAGVAQSPRYKIIEKRQSVAFWCNPISGHATLYWYQQILGQGPKLLIQFQNNGVVDDSQLPKDRFSAERLKGVDSTLKIQPAKLEDSAVYLCASSLGQRLNTGELVFGEGSRLTVL.

This clonotype appeared many times. The genes are TRBV6-1 and TRBJ1-1; 10 nucleotides match TRBD1. V shed 8 bases and J 4 bases; nucleotides not matched to a gene: 7. Germline CDR1 is MNHNS and CDR2 is SASEGT. This CDR3 region has 14 residues. DNA of the CDR3: TGTGCCAGCGACCATGGGACAGGGGCCACTGAAGCTTTCTTT. Translating gives CASDHGTGATEAFF.

This clonotype was recorded many times. The J gene is TRBJ2-2, the V gene TRBV24-1; D not certain. Germline loops: CDR1 KGHDR, CDR2 SFDVKD. V was cut by 5 bases and J by 3 bases, with 6 bases left in between. CDR3 size: 13 residues. CDR3 coding DNA: TGTGCCACCAGTGTCGGTTACACCGGGGAGCTGTTTTTT. It is translated as CATSVGYTGELFF.

This clonotype was observed a handful of times. V and J are TRBV20-1 and TRBJ1-5, with D maybe TRBD1 (6 bases). Germline loops: CDR1 DFQATT, CDR2 SNEGSKA (reference sequence). The V and J ends lost 6 bases and 1 base respectively, with 7 bases between them. The CDR3 totals 12 residues. CDR3 DNA: TGCAGTGCCGGACAGAGCAATCAGCCCCAGCATTTT. It translates to CSAGQSNQPQHF.

This chain connects TRBV6-1 to TRBJ1-4; D may be TRBD1 (5 bases). Trimming took 6 bases from V and 0 from J, leaving 17 bases between them. Germline values: CDR1 MNHNS, CDR2 SASEGT. The CDR3 totals 17 residues. CDR3 in DNA: TGTGCCAGCAGGAAAATGCCCGGGACTTCAACTAATGAAAAACTGTTTTTT. This translates into CASRKMPGTSTNEKLFF.

This clonotype has a count of ten or more. As DNA, the CDR3 is TGTGCCAGCAGTTCTACGGGACTTCCGACTCAAGAGACCCAGTACTTC. Amino acids: CASSSTGLPTQETQYF. This rearrangement joins TRBV28 to TRBJ2-5; TRBD2 might be the D (6 bases). Germline CDR1 MDHEN, CDR2 SYDVKM. Deletions cut 4 bases from V and 2 bases from J, with 17 bases between. This CDR3 is built from 16 residues.

This clonotype was seen a handful of times. This sequence joins TRBV4-2 and TRBJ1-5; 7 bases fit TRBD1. The junction had 6 bases not matched to a gene; V was cut back by 4 bases and J by 0 bases. Germline V CDR1 and CDR2: LGHNA, YNFKEQ. CDR3 size: 16 residues. The CDR3 loop reads CASSPDRDYSNQPQHF. CDR3 in DNA: TGTGCCAGCAGCCCTGACAGGGATTATAGCAATCAGCCCCAGCATTTT.